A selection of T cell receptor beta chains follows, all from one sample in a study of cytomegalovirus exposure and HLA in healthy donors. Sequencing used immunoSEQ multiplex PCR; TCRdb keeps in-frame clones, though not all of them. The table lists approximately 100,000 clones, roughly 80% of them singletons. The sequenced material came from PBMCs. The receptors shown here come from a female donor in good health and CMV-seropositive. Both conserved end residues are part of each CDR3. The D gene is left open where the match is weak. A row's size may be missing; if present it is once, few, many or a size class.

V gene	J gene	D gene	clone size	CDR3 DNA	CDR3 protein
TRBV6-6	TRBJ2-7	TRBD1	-	TGTGCCAGCAGTTCTCCGGACAGGGGGATTTACGAGCAGTACTTC	CASSSPDRGIYEQYF
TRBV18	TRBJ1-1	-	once	TGTGCCAGCTCACCAGGGGGGGGATCGAACACTGAAGCTTTCTTT	CASSPGGGSNTEAFF
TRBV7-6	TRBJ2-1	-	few	TGTGCCAGCAGCCAACGAACAGGGATCCGCAATGAGCAGTTCTTC	CASSQRTGIRNEQFF
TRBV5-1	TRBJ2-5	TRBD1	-	TGCGCCAGCAGGGACCCAGGGGGAGAGACCCAGTACTTC	CASRDPGGETQYF
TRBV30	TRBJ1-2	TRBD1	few	TGTGCCTGGAGGCCAATCGACAGGGTTTCTATCGGCTACACCTTC	CAWRPIDRVSIGYTF
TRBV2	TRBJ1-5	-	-	TGTGCCAGCAGAGACAGCGGCAATCAGCCCCAGCATTTT	CASRDSGNQPQHF
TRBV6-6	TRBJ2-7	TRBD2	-	TGTGCCAGCGGGGCAGGGACTAGTTACGAGCAGTACTTC	CASGAGTSYEQYF
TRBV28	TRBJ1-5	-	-	TGTGCCAGCAGTTTAGTAGGCAGGGGTGGTCAGCCCCAGCATTTT	CASSLVGRGGQPQHF
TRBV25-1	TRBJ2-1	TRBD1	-	TGTGCCAGCAGTGAATTACTACCGGACAGGGGGATGGTCAATGAGCAGTTCTTC	CASSELLPDRGMVNEQFF
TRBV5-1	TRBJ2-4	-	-	TGCGCCAGCTCAGGAGGGCTAGCCAAAAACATTCAGTACTTC	CASSGGLAKNIQYF
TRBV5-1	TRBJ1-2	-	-	TGCGCCAGCAGCCCTGACGGGCTCCAGGGTGGCTACACCTTC	CASSPDGLQGGYTF
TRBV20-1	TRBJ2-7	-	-	TGCAGTGCTAGTCTCTTGCGAGAGCAGTACTTC	CSASLLREQYF
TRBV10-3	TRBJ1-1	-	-	TGTGCCACCAAGGGGCCCCAATCCGGGACTGAAGCTTTCTTT	CATKGPQSGTEAFF
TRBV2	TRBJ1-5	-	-	TGTGCCAGCAGACGGGATCTCTATAGCAATCAGCCCCAGCATTTT	CASRRDLYSNQPQHF
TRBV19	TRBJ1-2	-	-	TGTGCCAGCCACTTGGGGGGGGGAGACTATGGCTACACCTTC	CASHLGGGDYGYTF
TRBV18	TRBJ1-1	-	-	TGTGCCAGCTCACCACCGGGGACTGGGGTAACTGAAGCTTTCTTT	CASSPPGTGVTEAFF
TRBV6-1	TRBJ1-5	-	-	TGTGCCAGCAGTGAAACTATCCTTTGGGCCCAGCATTTT	CASSETILWAQHF
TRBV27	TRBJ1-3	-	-	TGTGCCAGCAGGGGGGGAGGGGCCGCTGGAAACACCATATATTTT	CASRGGGAAGNTIYF
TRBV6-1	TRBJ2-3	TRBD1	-	TGTGCCAGCAGTGAAAGGGCAGGGGGCAGTATGGGCACAGATATGCAGTATTTT	CASSERAGGSMGTDMQYF
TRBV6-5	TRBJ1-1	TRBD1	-	TGTGCCACGGCCCCGGACAGGGGCACTGAAGCTTTCTTT	CATAPDRGTEAFF
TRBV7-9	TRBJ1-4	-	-	TGTGCCAGCAGCTTGAGCAGCGCGAATGAAAAACTGTTTTTT	CASSLSSANEKLFF
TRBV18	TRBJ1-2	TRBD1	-	TGTGCCAGCTCACCTGGAGCAGGGGGACTGAACTATGGCTACACCTTC	CASSPGAGGLNYGYTF
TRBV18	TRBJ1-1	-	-	TGTGCCAGCTCAGCGGCACAGAACACTGAAGCTTTCTTT	CASSAAQNTEAFF
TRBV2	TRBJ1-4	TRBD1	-	TGTGCCAGCAGGGGACAGGGGGCTCCGCATGAAAAACTGTTTTTT	CASRGQGAPHEKLFF
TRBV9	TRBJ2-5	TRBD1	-	TGTGCCAGCAGTCCCGAGGGAGCCGGGACAGGGGCCCATGGAGAGACCCAGTACTTC	CASSPEGAGTGAHGETQYF
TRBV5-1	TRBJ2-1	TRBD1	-	TGCGCCAGCAGCTTGGGACAGGGGAGCTCCTACAATGAGCAGTTCTTC	CASSLGQGSSYNEQFF
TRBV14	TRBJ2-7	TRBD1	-	TGTGCCAGCAGCCAAGATATCGGACAGGGTACGTACGAGCAGTACTTC	CASSQDIGQGTYEQYF
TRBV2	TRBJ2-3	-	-	TGTGCCAGCAGAGGCCTTAGCGGAGGTACGCAGTATTTT	CASRGLSGGTQYF
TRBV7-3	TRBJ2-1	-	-	TGTGCCAGCAGCCGCTACGGGGATGAGCAGTTCTTC	CASSRYGDEQFF
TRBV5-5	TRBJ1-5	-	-	TGTGCCAGCAGCTGGGGGCTCTTCCCCTATCAGCCCCAGCATTTT	CASSWGLFPYQPQHF
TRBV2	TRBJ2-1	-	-	TGTGCCAGCAGGGTACACGAAACCTACAATGAGCAGTTCTTC	CASRVHETYNEQFF
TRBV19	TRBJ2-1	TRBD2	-	TGTGCCAGTAGTCCGCCCCCAGCTAGCGGGTTCTCCTACAATGAGCAGTTCTTC	CASSPPPASGFSYNEQFF
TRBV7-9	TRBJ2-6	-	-	TGTGCCAGCAGCTTAGGCGGGTCTGGGGCCAACGTCCTGACTTTC	CASSLGGSGANVLTF
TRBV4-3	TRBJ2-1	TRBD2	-	TGCGCCAGCAGCCAATTACTTCGTAGCGGGGGGCTATACAATGAGCAGTTCTTC	CASSQLLRSGGLYNEQFF
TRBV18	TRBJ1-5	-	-	TGTGCCAGCTCACCACTAAGGAGCAGTTACCAGCCCCAGCATTTT	CASSPLRSSYQPQHF
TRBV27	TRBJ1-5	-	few	TGTGCCAGCAGTTCGATCAAGGGAGACAGGAGGCAGCCCCAGCATTTT	CASSSIKGDRRQPQHF
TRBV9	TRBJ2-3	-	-	TGTGCCAGCAGCGGAACAGGCCTCCCAAAAAGACATACGCAGTATTTT	CASSGTGLPKRHTQYF
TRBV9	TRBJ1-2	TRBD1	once	TGTGCCAGCAGCCTGACCGGGACAGGCGCGTCCTACACCTTC	CASSLTGTGASYTF
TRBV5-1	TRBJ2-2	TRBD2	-	TGCGCCAGCAAGGAACTAGCGGAGAACACCGGGGAGCTGTTTTTT	CASKELAENTGELFF
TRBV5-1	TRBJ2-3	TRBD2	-	TGCGCCAGCAGCTTGGTTAGCGGGATGAGCACAGATACGCAGTATTTT	CASSLVSGMSTDTQYF
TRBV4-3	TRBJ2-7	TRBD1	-	TGCGCCAGCAGCCAAGGGAGGACAGGGAAGACCTACGAGCAGTACTTC	CASSQGRTGKTYEQYF
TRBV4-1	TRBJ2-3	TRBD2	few	TGCGCCAGCAGCCAAGGACTAGCGGGAGTGGTAGATACGCAGTATTTT	CASSQGLAGVVDTQYF
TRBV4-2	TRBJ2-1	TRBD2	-	TGTGCCAGCAGCCAAGAGTCAAGCGGGGGGGCCGGATCCTACAATGAGCAGTTCTTC	CASSQESSGGAGSYNEQFF
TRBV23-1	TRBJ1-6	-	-	TGCGCCAGCAGTCAATCCGTTCTTCGTTCACCCCTCCACTTT	CASSQSVLRSPLHF
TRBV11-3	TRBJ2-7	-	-	TGTGCCAGCAGCTTTGCGGGCAACGAGCAGTACTTC	CASSFAGNEQYF
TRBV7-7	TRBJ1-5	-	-	TGTGCTAGCCAGCTTAGACAGGTCCTTAGCAATCAGCCCCAGCATTTT	CASQLRQVLSNQPQHF